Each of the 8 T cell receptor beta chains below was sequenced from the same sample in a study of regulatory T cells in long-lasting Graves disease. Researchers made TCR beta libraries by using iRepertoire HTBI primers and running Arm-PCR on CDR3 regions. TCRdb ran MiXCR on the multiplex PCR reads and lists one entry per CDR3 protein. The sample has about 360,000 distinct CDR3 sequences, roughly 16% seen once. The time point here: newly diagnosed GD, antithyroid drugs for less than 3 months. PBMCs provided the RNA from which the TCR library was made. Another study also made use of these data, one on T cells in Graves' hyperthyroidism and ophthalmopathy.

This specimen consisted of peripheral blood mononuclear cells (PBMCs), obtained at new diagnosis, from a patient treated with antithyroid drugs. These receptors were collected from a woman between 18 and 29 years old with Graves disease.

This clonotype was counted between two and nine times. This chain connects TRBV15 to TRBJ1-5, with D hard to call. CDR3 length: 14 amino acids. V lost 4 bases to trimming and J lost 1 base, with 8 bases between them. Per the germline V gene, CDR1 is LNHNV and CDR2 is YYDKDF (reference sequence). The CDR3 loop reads CATSNKWSNQPQHF. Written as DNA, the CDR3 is TGTGCCACCAGCAATAAATGGAGCAATCAGCCCCAGCATTTT.

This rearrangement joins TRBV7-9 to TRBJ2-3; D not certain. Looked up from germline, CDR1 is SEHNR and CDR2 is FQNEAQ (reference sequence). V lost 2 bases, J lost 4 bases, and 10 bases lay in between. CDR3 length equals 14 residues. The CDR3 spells CASSLSTAADTQYF. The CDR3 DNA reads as TGTGCCAGCAGCTTAAGTACCGCCGCAGATACGCAGTATTTT.

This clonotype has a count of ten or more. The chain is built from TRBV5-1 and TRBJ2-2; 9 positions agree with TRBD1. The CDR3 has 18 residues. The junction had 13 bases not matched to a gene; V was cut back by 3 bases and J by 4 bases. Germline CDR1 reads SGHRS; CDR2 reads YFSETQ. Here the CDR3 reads CASSSKWGQGIVTGELFF. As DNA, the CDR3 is TGCGCCAGCAGCTCCAAGTGGGGACAGGGCATTGTCACCGGGGAGCTGTTTTTT.

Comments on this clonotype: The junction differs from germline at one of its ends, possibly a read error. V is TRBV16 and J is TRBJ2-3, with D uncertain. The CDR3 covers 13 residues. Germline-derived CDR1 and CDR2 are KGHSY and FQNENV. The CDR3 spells CASSQWSTYTQYF. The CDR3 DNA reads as TGTGCCAGCAGCCAATGGAGCACATATACGCAGTATTTT.

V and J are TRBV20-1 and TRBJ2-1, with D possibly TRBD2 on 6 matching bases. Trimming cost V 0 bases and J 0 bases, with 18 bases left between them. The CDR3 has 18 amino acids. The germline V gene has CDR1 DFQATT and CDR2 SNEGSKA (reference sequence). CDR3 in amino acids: CSARDKAWGDLSYNEQFF. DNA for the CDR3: TGCAGTGCTAGAGATAAGGCTTGGGGGGACCTCTCCTACAATGAGCAGTTCTTC.

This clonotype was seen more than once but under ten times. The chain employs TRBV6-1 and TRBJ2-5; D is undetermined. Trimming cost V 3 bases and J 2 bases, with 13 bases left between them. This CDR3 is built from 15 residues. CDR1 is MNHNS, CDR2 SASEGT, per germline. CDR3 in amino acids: CASSDAMAAQETQYF. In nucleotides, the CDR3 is TGTGCCAGCAGTGATGCCATGGCAGCACAAGAGACCCAGTACTTC.

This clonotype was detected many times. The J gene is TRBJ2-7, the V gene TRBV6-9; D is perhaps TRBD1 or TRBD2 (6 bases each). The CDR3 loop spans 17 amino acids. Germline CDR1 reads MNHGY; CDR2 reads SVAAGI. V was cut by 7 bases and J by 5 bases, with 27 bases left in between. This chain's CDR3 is CASTYSSNILGGDEQYF. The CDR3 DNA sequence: TGTGCCAGCACCTATTCCTCCAATATCCTCGGGGGCGACGAGCAGTACTTC.

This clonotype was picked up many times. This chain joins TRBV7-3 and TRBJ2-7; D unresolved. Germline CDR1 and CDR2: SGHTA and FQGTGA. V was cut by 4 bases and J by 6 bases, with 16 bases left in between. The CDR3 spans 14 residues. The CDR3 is CASSSGSLSREQYF. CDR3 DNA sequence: TGTGCCAGCAGCTCTGGATCCCTCTCTCGCGAGCAGTACTTC.